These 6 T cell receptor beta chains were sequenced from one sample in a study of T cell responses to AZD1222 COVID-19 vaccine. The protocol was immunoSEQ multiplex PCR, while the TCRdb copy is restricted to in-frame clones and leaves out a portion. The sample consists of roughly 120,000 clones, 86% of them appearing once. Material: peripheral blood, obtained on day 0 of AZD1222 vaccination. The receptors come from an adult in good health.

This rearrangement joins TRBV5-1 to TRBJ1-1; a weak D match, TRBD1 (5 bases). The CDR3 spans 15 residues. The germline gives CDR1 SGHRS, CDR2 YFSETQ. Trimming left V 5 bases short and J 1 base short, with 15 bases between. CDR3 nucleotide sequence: TGCGCCAGCAGGCCCGGCGGACAAACGAACACTGAAGCTTTCTTT. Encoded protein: CASRPGGQTNTEAFF.

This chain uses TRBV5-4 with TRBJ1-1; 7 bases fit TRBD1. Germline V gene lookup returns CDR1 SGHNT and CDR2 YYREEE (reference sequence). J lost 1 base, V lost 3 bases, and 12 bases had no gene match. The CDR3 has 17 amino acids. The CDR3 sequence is CASSSQGGLGWNTEAFF. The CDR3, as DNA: TGTGCCAGCAGCTCCCAGGGGGGGTTGGGGTGGAACACTGAAGCTTTCTTT.

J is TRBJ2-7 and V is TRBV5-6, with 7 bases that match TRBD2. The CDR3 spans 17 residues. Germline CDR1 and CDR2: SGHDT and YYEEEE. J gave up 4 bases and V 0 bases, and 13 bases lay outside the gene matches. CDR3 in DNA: TGTGCCAGCAGCTTGGCCGAGAGCGGGAAGTTTCAATACGAGCAGTACTTC. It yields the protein CASSLAESGKFQYEQYF.

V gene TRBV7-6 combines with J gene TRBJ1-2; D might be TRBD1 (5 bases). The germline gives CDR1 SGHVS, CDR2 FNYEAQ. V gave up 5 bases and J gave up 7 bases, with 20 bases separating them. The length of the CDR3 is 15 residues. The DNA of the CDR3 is TGTGCCAGCAGCCCGAGATTCTACAATAGGGGTGGCTACACCTTC. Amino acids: CASSPRFYNRGGYTF.

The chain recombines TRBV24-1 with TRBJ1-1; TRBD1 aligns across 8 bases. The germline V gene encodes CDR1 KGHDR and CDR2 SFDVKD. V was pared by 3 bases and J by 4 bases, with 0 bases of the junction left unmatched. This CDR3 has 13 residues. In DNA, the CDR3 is TGTGCCACCAGTGATACAGGGGGCACTGAAGCTTTCTTT. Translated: CATSDTGGTEAFF.

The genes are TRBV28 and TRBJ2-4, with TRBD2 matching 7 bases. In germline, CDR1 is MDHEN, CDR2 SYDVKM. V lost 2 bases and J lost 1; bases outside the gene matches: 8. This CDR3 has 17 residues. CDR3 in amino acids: CASSLPSLAKAKNIQYF. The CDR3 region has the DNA TGTGCCAGCAGTTTACCCTCACTAGCGAAGGCCAAAAACATTCAGTACTTC.